One and the same sample provided the 20 T cell receptor beta chains below, sequenced in a study of T cell repertoires in cytomegalovirus infection. TCRdb reprocessed the reads via MiXCR and lists one record per CDR3 protein. The table shows hundreds of thousands of distinct CDR3 sequences, with about 30% occurring only once. No antigens are known for them. The input for sequencing was cultured PBMCs, taken from culture after CMV antigen stimulation. These receptors were taken from a human donor in good health (CMV status not recorded). Some clones in this sample may be carry-over from other donors' samples.

V usage is TRBV3-1 and J usage is TRBJ1-6; possible D gene TRBD1, 5 bases. The CDR3 is made up of 14 amino acids. Trimming removed 5 bases at V and 7 bases at J, with 12 bases between. CDR1 is LGHDT, CDR2 YNNKEL, per germline (reference sequence). The DNA of the CDR3 is TGTGCCAGCAGCTCCGACAGTGGCAATTCACCCCTCCACTTT. This sequence encodes CASSSDSGNSPLHF. Complete variable domain (other parts from reference TRBV3-1 and TRBJ1-6): DTAVSQTPKYLVTQMGNDKSIKCEQNLGHDTMYWYKQDSKKFLKIMFSYNNKELIINETVPNRFSPKSPDKAHLNLHINSLELGDSAVYFCASSSDSGNSPLHFGNGTRLTVT.

V gene TRBV12-5 combines with J gene TRBJ2-3, with 10 bases matching TRBD2. CDR3 length: 20 residues. With V trimmed by 5 bases and J by 0 bases, 17 bases remained unmatched. The V gene's germline CDR1 is LGHNT and CDR2 FRNRAP. The CDR3: CASGLLFLAGVVNSTDTQYF. CDR3 nucleotides: TGTGCTAGTGGTCTCCTATTTCTAGCGGGAGTGGTTAATAGCACAGATACGCAGTATTTT.

This clonotype was seen only a few times. V usage is TRBV7-9 and J usage is TRBJ2-6; D remains ambiguous. The germline V and J ends were trimmed by 2 bases and 0 bases, with 17 bases remaining between them. The CDR3 has 19 residues. Germline V gene data show CDR1 as SEHNR and CDR2 as FQNEAQ (reference sequence). In DNA form, the CDR3 reads TGTGCCAGCAGCTTAAGGTCTTCGGGCAGAGTCTCTGGGGCCAACGTCCTGACTTTC. This sequence encodes CASSLRSSGRVSGANVLTF.

V gene TRBV12-3 or TRBV12-4 combines with J gene TRBJ2-1; D unclear. With 3 bases removed from V and 10 bases from J, the gap between germline ends came to 16 bases. The CDR3 runs 14 residues. The CDR3 bases are TGTGCCAGCAGTTTGAGGATTCTAGGTAGGGAGCAGTTCTTC. Amino acids: CASSLRILGREQFF.

Written as DNA, the CDR3 is TGTGCCAGCAGTTACCTTAGCGAGACCCAGTACTTC. Encoded protein: CASSYLSETQYF. The chain combines TRBV6-2 or TRBV6-3 with TRBJ2-5; D is unresolved. Germline CDR1 MNHEY, CDR2 SVGEGT. The CDR3 totals 12 residues. The V end was cut by 2 bases, the J end by 5 bases, with 6 bases between.

This clonotype was seen more than once but under ten times. The genes are TRBV5-6 and TRBJ1-6, with D perhaps TRBD1 (5 bases). The germline V gene has CDR1 SGHDT and CDR2 YYEEEE. This CDR3 is built from 12 residues. Trimming took off 1 base at V and 16 bases at J, with 12 bases between the two ends. In nucleotides, the CDR3 is TGTGCCAGCAGCTTGTATTCAGGGATTCTCCACTTT. It codes for CASSLYSGILHF.

The V gene is TRBV10-3, the J gene TRBJ1-5; D is possibly TRBD1 (5 bases). Germline CDR1 reads ENHRY; CDR2 reads SYGVKD. V lost 5 bases and J lost 3, with 17 bases in between. The CDR3 consists of 16 residues. CDR3 DNA: TGTGCCATCAGTCCAGGGCCCAGGTCCCCCAATCAGCCCCAGCATTTT. This gives the protein CAISPGPRSPNQPQHF.

Many counts were recorded for this clonotype. One junction end does not reproduce the germline sequence, and a read error may be involved. The chain employs TRBV19 and TRBJ2-1; D unresolved. The CDR3 is 11 amino acids. From germline, CDR1 is LNHDA and CDR2 SQIVND (reference sequence). The CDR3 nucleotides are TGTGCCAGTAGTTCCTACTATGAGCAGTTCTTC. Translation gives CASSSYYEQFF.

There are a few counts of this clonotype. The chain links TRBV4-3 to TRBJ2-3; no definite D call. The CDR3 extends over 15 amino acids. The V end was cut by 1 base, the J end by 5 bases, with 13 bases between. From germline, CDR1 is LGHNA and CDR2 YSLEER. The DNA for the CDR3 is TGCGCCAGCAGCCAAGTCATCGTCCGATTAGATACGCAGTATTTT. It translates to CASSQVIVRLDTQYF.

This clonotype was seen at least ten times. The chain joins TRBV7-2 to TRBJ2-5; D uncertain. The CDR3 consists of 11 residues. V lost 5 bases and J 5 bases, leaving 6 bases between the germline ends. Germline CDR1 SGHTA, CDR2 FQGNSA. The CDR3, as DNA: TGTGCCAGCAGCCCCTTCGAGACCCAGTACTTC. This encodes CASSPFETQYF.

This chain joins TRBV5-6 and TRBJ1-2; no definite D call. CDR1 is SGHDT, CDR2 YYEEEE, per germline. Deletions cut 0 bases from V and 5 bases from J, with 5 bases between. This CDR3 spans 12 amino acids. CDR3 sequence: CASSLEAYGYTF. The CDR3 DNA reads as TGTGCCAGCAGCTTGGAGGCGTATGGCTACACCTTC.

This clonotype was detected a few times. V gene TRBV4-1 combines with J gene TRBJ2-1; 9 bases fit TRBD2. V shed 0 bases, J shed 5 bases, and the junction held 5 bases outside the gene matches. The length of the CDR3 is 16 residues. The germline V gene has CDR1 MGHRA and CDR2 YSYEKL. The CDR3 nucleotides are TGCGCCAGCAGCCAAGAACGTCTAGCGGGACACAATGAGCAGTTCTTC. Translating it yields CASSQERLAGHNEQFF.

About this clonotype itself: A far more abundant clone sits one base away, making this likely a read error. The chain combines TRBV7-9 with TRBJ1-1; D gene uncertain. CDR1 and CDR2 from the germline V gene are SEHNR and FQNEAQ (reference sequence). The length of the CDR3 is 13 residues. The CDR3 nucleotides are TGTGTCAGCAGCTTGGACGGGAACACTGAAGCTTTCTTT. Protein: CVSSLDGNTEAFF.

The table lists this clonotype with a few counts. The J gene is TRBJ1-2, the V gene TRBV18; D is undetermined. V lost 0 bases and J 3 bases, leaving 8 bases between the germline ends. Germline V CDR1 and CDR2: KGHSH, LQKENI. The CDR3 contains 14 residues. CDR3 loop: CASSPPGSDYGYTF. In nucleotides, the CDR3 is TGTGCCAGCTCACCACCGGGCAGTGACTATGGCTACACCTTC.

CDR3 sequence reads: CASSPEAGGRTDTQYF. For the CDR3, the DNA is TGCGCCAGCAGCCCAGAAGCGGGAGGGAGAACTGATACGCAGTATTTT. The chain couples TRBV4-3 to TRBJ2-3; TRBD2 matches at 10 bases. Germline V gives CDR1 LGHNA, CDR2 YSLEER. CDR3 length equals 16 residues. After removal of 4 bases from V and 6 bases from J, the junction contained 10 bases not matched to a gene.

This clonotype was observed at least ten times. J is TRBJ1-1 and V is TRBV7-2; D may be TRBD1 (5 bases). The CDR3 is 15 residues long. Per the germline V gene, CDR1 is SGHTA and CDR2 is FQGNSA. The V gene lost 5 bases and the J gene lost 0 bases, with 13 bases spanning the gap. The DNA for the CDR3 is TGTGCCAGCAGCGCCGGGGCAGGGATGAACACTGAAGCTTTCTTT. Translation: CASSAGAGMNTEAFF.

The chain uses TRBV19 and TRBJ2-1, with D perhaps given as TRBD1 or TRBD2 (6 bases each). Per the germline V gene, CDR1 is LNHDA and CDR2 is SQIVND (reference sequence). With 4 bases removed from V and 4 bases from J, the gap between germline ends came to 14 bases. This CDR3 comprises 15 residues. The CDR3 region is CASSSVGGPYNEQFF. Here the CDR3 DNA reads TGTGCCAGTAGTAGTGTGGGGGGCCCGTACAATGAGCAGTTCTTC.

A few counts support this clonotype. The CDR3 DNA reads as TGTGCCAGCAGCTTAGGTCGGGGCCCCACTGAAGCTTTCTTT. Residues: CASSLGRGPTEAFF. V gene TRBV11-2 combines with J gene TRBJ1-1; the D gene is possibly TRBD1 (5 bases). Germline CDR1 reads SGHAT; CDR2 reads FQNNGV. V was cut by 1 base and J by 4 bases, with 10 bases left in between. CDR3 size: 14 residues.

The chain combines TRBV2 with TRBJ2-7; tentatively, D is TRBD1 or TRBD2 (6 bases each). The CDR3 covers 14 residues. Trimming left V 1 base short and J 6 bases short, with 13 bases between. Germline assignment: CDR1 SNHLY and CDR2 FYNNEI. CDR3 in DNA: TGTGCCAGCAGTGAAGGCCGGGGGCCTGGCGAGCAGTACTTC. Its protein product is CASSEGRGPGEQYF.

The chain employs TRBV20-1 and TRBJ2-5, with a weak D call TRBD2 (7 bases). The germline V and J ends were trimmed by 6 bases and 2 bases, with 13 bases remaining between them. This CDR3 contains 13 residues. Germline-derived CDR1 and CDR2 are DFQATT and SNEGSKA (reference sequence). The CDR3: CSAPGEGQETQYF. In nucleotides, the CDR3 is TGCAGTGCCCCAGGGGAGGGGCAAGAGACCCAGTACTTC.